This TCR beta chain was captured in a study of cytomegalovirus exposure and HLA in healthy donors. Overall study: Of the donors genotyped, several hundred in all, 75% to 85% fell in the Caucasian-associated ancestry cluster.

Amplification used 60 Vbeta primers and 13 Jbeta primers. Assay: immunoSEQ multiplex PCR; the TCRdb copy retains only in-frame clones and omits some. Among approximately 160,000 clones listed, about 82% were seen once. General observations from the study: Previous analysis showed most TCR beta V segments were productive about 87% or about 30% of the time. Per a later analysis, roughly 17,000 TCR beta sequences showed association with HLA alleles at 0.05 false discovery rate. Researchers reported in a later analysis that a missense DCLRE1C variant was tied to TCR beta V- and J-gene trimming.

V lost 6 bases to trimming and J lost 1 base; unmatched junction nucleotides: 12. The CDR3 has 16 amino acids. Comments on this clone: Its antigen is not known.

Sequencing was carried out using PBMCs. V is TRBV23-1 and J is TRBJ2-7; the match to TRBD1 covers 7 bases. TRBV23-1 is assigned to the ORF class and has an uncertain function. The origin of this receptor is a female donor in good health and CMV-seronegative. The CDR3 here is CASSRLKQGPSYEQYF. CDR3 sequence (DNA): TGCGCCAGCAGCCGCCTTAAACAGGGGCCTTCCTACGAGCAGTACTTC.